This T cell receptor (beta chain) derives from a study of control samples from healthy donors and cancer patients. This clone was counted once. Profiled with immunoSEQ multiplex PCR; TCRdb holds only in-frame clones, not every one. The sample records 130,000 or so clones, roughly 84% being singletons. Sequenced sample: blood. The TCR comes from a man over 45 in good health.

CDR3 protein: CASSTRGGPYEQYF. Written as DNA, the CDR3 is TGTGCCAGCAGTACCCGGGGGGGTCCCTACGAGCAGTACTTC. This chain joins TRBV27 and TRBJ2-7, with 8 bases lining up with TRBD2. V dropped 5 bases and J dropped 2; count of bases not matched to a gene: 5. CDR3 length: 14 amino acids. Germline V CDR1 and CDR2: MNHEY, SMNVEV (reference sequence).